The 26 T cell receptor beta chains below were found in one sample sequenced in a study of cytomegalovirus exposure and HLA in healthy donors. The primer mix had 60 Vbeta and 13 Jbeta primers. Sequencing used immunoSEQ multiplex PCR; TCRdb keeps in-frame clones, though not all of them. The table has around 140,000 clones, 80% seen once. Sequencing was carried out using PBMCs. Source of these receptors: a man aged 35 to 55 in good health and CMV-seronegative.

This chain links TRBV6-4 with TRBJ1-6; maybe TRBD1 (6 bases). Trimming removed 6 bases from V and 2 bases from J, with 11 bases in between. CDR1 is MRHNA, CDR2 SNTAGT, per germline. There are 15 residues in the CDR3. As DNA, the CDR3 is TGTGCCAGCAGACAGGGTACGACCTATAATTCACCCCTCCACTTT. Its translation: CASRQGTTYNSPLHF.

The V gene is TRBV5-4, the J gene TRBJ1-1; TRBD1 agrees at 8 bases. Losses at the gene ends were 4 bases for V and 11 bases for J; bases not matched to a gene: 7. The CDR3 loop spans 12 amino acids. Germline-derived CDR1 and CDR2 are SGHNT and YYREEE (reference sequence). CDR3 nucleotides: TGTGCCAGCAGCGTGGACAGGGCAGAGGCTTTCTTT. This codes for CASSVDRAEAFF.

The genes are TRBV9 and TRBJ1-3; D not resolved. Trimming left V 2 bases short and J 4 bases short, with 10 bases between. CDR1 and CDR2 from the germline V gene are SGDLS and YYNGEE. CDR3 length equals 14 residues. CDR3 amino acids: CASSVSGNGNTIYF. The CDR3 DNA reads TGTGCCAGCAGCGTTTCGGGTAACGGAAACACCATATATTTT.

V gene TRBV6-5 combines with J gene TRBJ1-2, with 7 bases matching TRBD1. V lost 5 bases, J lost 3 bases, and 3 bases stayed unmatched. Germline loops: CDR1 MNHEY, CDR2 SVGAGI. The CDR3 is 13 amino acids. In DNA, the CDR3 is TGTGCCAGCAGTGGGACAGAACACTATGGCTACACCTTC. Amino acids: CASSGTEHYGYTF.

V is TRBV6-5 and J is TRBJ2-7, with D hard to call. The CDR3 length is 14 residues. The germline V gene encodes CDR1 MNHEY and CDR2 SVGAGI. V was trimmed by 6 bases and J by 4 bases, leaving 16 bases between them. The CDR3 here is CASSPAGSPYEQYF. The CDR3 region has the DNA TGTGCCAGCAGCCCCGCAGGTTCCCCATACGAGCAGTACTTC.

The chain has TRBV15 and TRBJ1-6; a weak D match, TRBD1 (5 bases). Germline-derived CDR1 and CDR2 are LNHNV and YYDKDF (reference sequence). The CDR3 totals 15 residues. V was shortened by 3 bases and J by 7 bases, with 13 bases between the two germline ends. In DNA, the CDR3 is TGTGCCACCAGCAGGGGGGGGTCGGAGAATTCACCCCTCCACTTT. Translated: CATSRGGSENSPLHF.

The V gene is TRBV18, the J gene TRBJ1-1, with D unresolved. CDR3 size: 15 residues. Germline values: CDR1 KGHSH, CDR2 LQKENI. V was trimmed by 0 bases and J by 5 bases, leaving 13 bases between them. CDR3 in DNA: TGTGCCAGCTCACCACCAGAGTCCTTGAGGACTGAAGCTTTCTTT. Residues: CASSPPESLRTEAFF.

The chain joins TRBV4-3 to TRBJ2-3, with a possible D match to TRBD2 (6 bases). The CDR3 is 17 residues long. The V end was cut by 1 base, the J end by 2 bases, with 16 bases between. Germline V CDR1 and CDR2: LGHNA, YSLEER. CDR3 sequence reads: CASSQVVNRDFTDTQYF. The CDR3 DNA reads TGCGCCAGCAGCCAAGTTGTGAATCGGGACTTCACAGATACGCAGTATTTT.

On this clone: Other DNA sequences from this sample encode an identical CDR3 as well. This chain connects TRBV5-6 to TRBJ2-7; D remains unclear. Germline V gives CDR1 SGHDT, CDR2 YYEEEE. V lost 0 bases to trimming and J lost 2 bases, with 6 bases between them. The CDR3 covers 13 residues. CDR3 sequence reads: CASSLGGPYEQYF. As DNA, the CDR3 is TGTGCCAGCAGCTTGGGTGGCCCCTACGAGCAGTACTTC. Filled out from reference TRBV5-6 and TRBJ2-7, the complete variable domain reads DAGVTQSPTHLIKTRGQQVTLRCSPKSGHDTVSWYQQALGQGPQFIFQYYEEEERQRGNFPDRFSGHQFPNYSSELNVNALLLGDSALYLCASSLGGPYEQYFGPGTRLTVT.

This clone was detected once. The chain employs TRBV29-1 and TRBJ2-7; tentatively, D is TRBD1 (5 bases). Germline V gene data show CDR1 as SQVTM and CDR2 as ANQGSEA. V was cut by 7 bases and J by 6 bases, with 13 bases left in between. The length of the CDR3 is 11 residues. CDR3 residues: CSALQVGEQYF. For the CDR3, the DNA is TGCAGCGCCCTACAGGTGGGCGAGCAGTACTTC.

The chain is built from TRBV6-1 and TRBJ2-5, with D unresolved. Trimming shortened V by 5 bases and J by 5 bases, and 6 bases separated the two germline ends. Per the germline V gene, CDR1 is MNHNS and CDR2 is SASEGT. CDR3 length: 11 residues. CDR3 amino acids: CASSPLETQYF. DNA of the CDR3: TGTGCCAGCAGTCCCTTGGAGACCCAGTACTTC.

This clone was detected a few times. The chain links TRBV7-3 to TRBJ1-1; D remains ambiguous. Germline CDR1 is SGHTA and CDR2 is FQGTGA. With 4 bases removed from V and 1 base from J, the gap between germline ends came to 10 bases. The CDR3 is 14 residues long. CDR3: CASSSRRANTEAFF. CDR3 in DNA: TGTGCCAGCAGCTCCAGGAGGGCGAACACTGAAGCTTTCTTT.

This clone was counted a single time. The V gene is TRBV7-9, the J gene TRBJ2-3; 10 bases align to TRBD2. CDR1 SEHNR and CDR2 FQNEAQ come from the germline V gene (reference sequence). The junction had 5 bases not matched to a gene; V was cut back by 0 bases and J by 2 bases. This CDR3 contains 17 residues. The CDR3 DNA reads TGTGCCAGCAGCTTAGCGAGGCTAGCGGGAGCCACAGATACGCAGTATTTT. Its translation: CASSLARLAGATDTQYF.

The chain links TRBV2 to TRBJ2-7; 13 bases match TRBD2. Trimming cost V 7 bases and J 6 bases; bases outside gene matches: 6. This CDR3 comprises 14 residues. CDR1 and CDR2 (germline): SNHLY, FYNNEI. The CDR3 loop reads CASITSGGVGEQYF. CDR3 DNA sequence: TGTGCCAGCATTACTAGCGGGGGGGTGGGCGAGCAGTACTTC.

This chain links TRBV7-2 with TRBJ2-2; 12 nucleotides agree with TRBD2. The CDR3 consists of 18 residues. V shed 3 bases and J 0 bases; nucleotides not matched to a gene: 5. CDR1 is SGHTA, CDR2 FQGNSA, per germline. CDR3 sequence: CASSLGLAGASNTGELFF. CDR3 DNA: TGTGCCAGCAGCTTGGGACTAGCGGGCGCCTCGAACACCGGGGAGCTGTTTTTT.

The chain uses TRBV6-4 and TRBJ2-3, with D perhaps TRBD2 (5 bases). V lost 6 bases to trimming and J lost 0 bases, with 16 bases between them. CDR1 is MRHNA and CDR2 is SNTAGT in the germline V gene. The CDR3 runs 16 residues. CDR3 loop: CASSPLAGSSTDTQYF. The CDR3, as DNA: TGTGCCAGCAGCCCTCTCGCGGGTTCTAGCACAGATACGCAGTATTTT.

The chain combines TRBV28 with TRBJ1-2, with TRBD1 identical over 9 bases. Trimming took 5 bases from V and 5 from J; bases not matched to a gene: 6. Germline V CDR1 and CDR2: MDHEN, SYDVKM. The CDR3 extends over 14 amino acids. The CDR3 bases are TGTGCCAGCAGTCCTAGGGACAGGGTGTATGGCTACACCTTC. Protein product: CASSPRDRVYGYTF.

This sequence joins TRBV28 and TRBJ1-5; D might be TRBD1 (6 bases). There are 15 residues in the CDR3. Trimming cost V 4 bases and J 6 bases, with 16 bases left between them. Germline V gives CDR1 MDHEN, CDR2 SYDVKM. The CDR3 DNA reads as TGTGCCAGCAGTTCGATACAGGGTTTGGGTCAGCCCCAGCATTTT. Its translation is CASSSIQGLGQPQHF.

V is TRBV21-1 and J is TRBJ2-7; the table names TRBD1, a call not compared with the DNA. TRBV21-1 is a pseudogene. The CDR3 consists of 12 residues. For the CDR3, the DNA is TGTGCCCCCGACAGCAGTTTGGACGAGCAGTACTTC. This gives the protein CAPDSSLDEQYF.

CDR3 region: CASSMPRQNSPLHF. The CDR3, as DNA: TGTGCCAGTAGTATGCCCCGACAGAATTCACCCCTCCACTTT. The chain combines TRBV19 with TRBJ1-6, with a tentative D call TRBD1 (5 bases). Between the trimmed V and J ends, which lost 3 bases and 7 bases, there was a span of 10 bases. CDR1 is LNHDA and CDR2 is SQIVND in the germline V gene (reference sequence). This CDR3 has 14 amino acids.

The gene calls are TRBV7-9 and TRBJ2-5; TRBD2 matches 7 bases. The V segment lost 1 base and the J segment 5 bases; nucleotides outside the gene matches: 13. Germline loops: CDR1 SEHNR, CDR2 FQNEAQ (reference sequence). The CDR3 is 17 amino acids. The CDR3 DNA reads TGTGCCAGCAGCTTAGGTAGGGGAGGGGCGAAGTTTGAGACCCAGTACTTC. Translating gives CASSLGRGGAKFETQYF.

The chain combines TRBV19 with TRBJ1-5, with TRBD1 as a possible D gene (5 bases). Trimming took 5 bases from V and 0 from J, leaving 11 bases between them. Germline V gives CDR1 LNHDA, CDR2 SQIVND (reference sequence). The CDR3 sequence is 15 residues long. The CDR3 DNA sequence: TGTGCCAGTAGTCTGGCAGGGAATAGCAATCAGCCCCAGCATTTT. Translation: CASSLAGNSNQPQHF.

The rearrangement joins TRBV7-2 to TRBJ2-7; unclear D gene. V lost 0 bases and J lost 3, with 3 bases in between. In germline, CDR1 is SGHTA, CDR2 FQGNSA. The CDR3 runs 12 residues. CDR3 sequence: CASSLAVYEQYF. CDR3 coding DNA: TGTGCCAGCAGCTTAGCCGTCTACGAGCAGTACTTC.

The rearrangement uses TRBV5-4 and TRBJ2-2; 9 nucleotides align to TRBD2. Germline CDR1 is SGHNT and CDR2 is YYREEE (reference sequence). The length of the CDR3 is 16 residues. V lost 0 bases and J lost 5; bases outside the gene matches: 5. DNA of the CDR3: TGTGCCAGCAGCTTGGGTGGAGCGGGGGGAACCGGGGAGCTGTTTTTT. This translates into CASSLGGAGGTGELFF.

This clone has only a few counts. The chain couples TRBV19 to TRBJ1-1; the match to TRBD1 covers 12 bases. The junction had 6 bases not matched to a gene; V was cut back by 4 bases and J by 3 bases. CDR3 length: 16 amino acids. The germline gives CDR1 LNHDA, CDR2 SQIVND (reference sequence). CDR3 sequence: CASSTGTGGRYTEAFF. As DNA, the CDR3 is TGTGCCAGTAGTACCGGGACAGGGGGCAGGTACACTGAAGCTTTCTTT.

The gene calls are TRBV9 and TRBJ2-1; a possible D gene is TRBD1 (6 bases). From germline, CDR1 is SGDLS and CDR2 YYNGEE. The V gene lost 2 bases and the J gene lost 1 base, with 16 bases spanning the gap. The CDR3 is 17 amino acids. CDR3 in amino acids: CASSVSTGRGSYNEQFF. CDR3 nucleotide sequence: TGTGCCAGCAGCGTCTCCACGGGCAGGGGATCCTACAATGAGCAGTTCTTC.